A selection of T cell receptor beta chains follows, all from one sample in a study of T-cell memory formation after mild COVID-19. Each CDR3 protein gets one entry after TCRdb re-called the 5' RACE reads with MiXCR. The sample comprises around 300,000 distinct CDR3 sequences, roughly 13% of which are singletons, and about 20% rests with the top ten. Input material: PBMCs or a T cell subset sorted from them (not recorded which). The origin of the receptors is a man in his late teens or twenties who had mild COVID-19 (a few samples of this study predate the infection). Cell type and time point are not known. The CDR3 runs from the conserved cysteine through the conserved F or W. The order of the fields is J gene, clone size, D gene, V gene, CDR3 protein, CDR3 DNA. A D gene is named only where the DNA matches it firmly. Clone sizes are given selectively: once, few, many, or a class where the clone is expanded.

TRBJ1-2	NA	NA	TRBV2	CASSGPRGSERHPYYTF	TGTGCCAGCAGTGGCCCCAGGGGATCTGAACGCCATCCCTACTACACCTTC
TRBJ1-5	NA	TRBD1	TRBV12-3/TRBV12-4	CASPRDRENFQPQHF	TGTGCCAGCCCCCGGGACAGGGAAAATTTTCAGCCCCAGCATTTT
TRBJ2-1	NA	TRBD2	TRBV7-9	CASSPGTSGGGSYNEQFF	TGTGCCAGCAGCCCCGGGACTAGCGGGGGAGGCTCCTACAATGAGCAGTTCTTC
TRBJ1-3	NA	NA	TRBV7-9	CASSPFSMGLGNTIYF	TGTGCCAGCAGCCCGTTTAGTATGGGCCTAGGAAACACCATATATTTT
TRBJ2-3	few	TRBD1	TRBV28	CASETGGGSDTQYF	TGTGCCAGCGAAACAGGGGGCGGATCAGATACGCAGTATTTT
TRBJ1-2	NA	TRBD1	TRBV10-3	CAIRPNSGGYGYTF	TGTGCCATCAGACCTAATTCAGGGGGCTATGGCTACACCTTC
TRBJ2-5	few	TRBD1	TRBV27	CASSSHRGGETQYF	TGTGCCAGCAGTTCTCACAGGGGTGGAGAGACCCAGTACTTC
TRBJ1-5	once	NA	TRBV7-8	CASSNSPTGADSNQPQHF	TGTGCCAGCAGTAACAGTCCGACAGGAGCCGATAGCAATCAGCCCCAGCATTTT
TRBJ2-5	few	TRBD2	TRBV7-2	CASSLGLAGGNQETQYF	TGTGCCAGCAGCTTGGGACTAGCGGGGGGCAACCAAGAGACCCAGTACTTC
TRBJ2-5	NA	NA	TRBV7-2	CASSTGPVEETQYF	TGTGCCAGCAGTACCGGGCCGGTCGAAGAGACCCAGTACTTC
TRBJ2-7	many	NA	TRBV7-9	CASSSFRVGSYEQYF	TGTGCCAGCAGCTCGTTCAGGGTCGGGTCCTACGAGCAGTACTTC
TRBJ2-1	NA	TRBD1	TRBV20-1	CSAQGVTEQFF	TGCAGTGCCCAGGGGGTAACTGAGCAGTTCTTC
TRBJ2-1	many	TRBD1	TRBV12-3/TRBV12-4	CASKKDRGLYNEQFF	TGTGCCAGCAAGAAGGACAGGGGGCTTTACAATGAGCAGTTCTTC
TRBJ1-1	NA	NA	TRBV7-2	CASSLEVRTEGPFF	TGTGCCAGCAGCTTAGAAGTCCGAACTGAGGGTCCTTTCTTT
TRBJ1-1	NA	TRBD1	TRBV29-1	CSAPRTGGKITEAFF	TGCAGCGCCCCGAGGACAGGGGGCAAGATCACTGAAGCTTTCTTT
TRBJ2-5	few	NA	TRBV9	CASSVEGNPKETQYF	TGTGCCAGCAGCGTAGAGGGGAACCCGAAAGAGACCCAGTACTTC
TRBJ2-7	few	TRBD2	TRBV4-2	CASSPSGGGGIDEQYF	TGTGCCAGCAGCCCGTCCGGCGGGGGGGGGATTGATGAGCAGTACTTC
TRBJ2-5	NA	TRBD1	TRBV5-5	CASSSWDRGETQYF	TGTGCCAGCAGCTCATGGGACAGGGGAGAGACCCAGTACTTC
TRBJ1-2	few	NA	TRBV18	CASSLGQNGVYGYTF	TGTGCCAGCTCACTCGGACAGAACGGGGTTTATGGCTACACCTTC
TRBJ2-2	few	NA	TRBV6-5	CASSYSRGYTGELFF	TGTGCCAGCAGTTACTCGAGAGGCTATACCGGGGAGCTGTTTTTT
TRBJ2-7	few	TRBD1	TRBV7-9	CASSFRGLHEQYF	TGTGCCAGCAGCTTCAGGGGGCTTCACGAGCAGTACTTC
TRBJ2-3	few	TRBD2	TRBV5-1	CASSRGGTADTQYF	TGCGCCAGCAGCCGCGGGGGTACAGCAGATACGCAGTATTTT
TRBJ2-5	few	TRBD1	TRBV7-9	CASSHRDRQETQYF	TGTGCCAGCAGCCACCGGGACAGACAAGAGACCCAGTACTTC
TRBJ2-3	once	NA	TRBV9	CASSVDTQYF	TGTGCCAGCAGCGTTGATACGCAGTATTTT
TRBJ1-2	NA	TRBD1	TRBV7-2	CASSRGQGEGGYTF	TGTGCCAGCAGCCGCGGACAGGGGGAGGGTGGCTACACCTTC
TRBJ2-1	few	NA	TRBV4-2	CASSQEEGQRKGYNEQFF	TGTGCCAGCAGCCAAGAGGAGGGCCAGAGAAAGGGGTACAATGAGCAGTTCTTC
TRBJ2-1	few	TRBD2	TRBV5-1	CASRPLTSGGVNEQFF	TGCGCCAGCAGACCTCTGACTAGCGGGGGGGTCAATGAGCAGTTCTTC
TRBJ1-1	NA	TRBD1	TRBV12-3/TRBV12-4	CASTWDREGLNTEAFF	TGTGCCAGCACCTGGGACAGGGAAGGGTTGAACACTGAAGCTTTCTTT
TRBJ2-1	NA	TRBD2	TRBV7-6	CASSNRRLADNEQFF	TGTGCCAGCAGCAACCGACGGCTAGCGGACAATGAGCAGTTCTTC
TRBJ2-3	NA	TRBD2	TRBV7-9	CASSGTSGRDTKYF	TGTGCCAGCAGCGGGACTAGCGGGAGGGATACGAAGTATTTT
TRBJ1-1	NA	NA	TRBV6-5	CASSYSATNTEAFF	TGTGCCAGCAGTTACTCGGCCACGAACACTGAAGCTTTCTTT
TRBJ1-6	few	NA	TRBV20-1	CSARGGEYNSPLHF	TGCAGTGCTAGAGGGGGCGAGTATAATTCACCCCTCCACTTT
TRBJ1-4	NA	TRBD1	TRBV6-5	CASSYWARGPTNEKLFF	TGTGCCAGCAGTTACTGGGCCAGGGGGCCAACTAATGAAAAACTGTTTTTT
TRBJ2-6	many	NA	TRBV5-5	CASSLSPHPRGSGANVLTF	TGTGCCAGCAGCTTATCACCCCACCCTAGGGGGTCTGGGGCCAACGTCCTGACTTTC
TRBJ2-3	NA	TRBD1	TRBV4-3	CSSSQGVTGTGYPDTQYF	TGCTCCAGCAGCCAAGGTGTCACCGGGACAGGGTATCCAGATACGCAGTATTTT
TRBJ2-1	NA	TRBD2	TRBV7-9	CASRPTSGANEQFF	TGTGCCAGCAGGCCGACTAGCGGGGCCAATGAGCAGTTCTTC
TRBJ2-1	few	TRBD2	TRBV11-2	CASSRNPGTSSTQFF	TGTGCCAGCAGCCGAAACCCCGGGACTAGTTCCACCCAGTTCTTC
TRBJ2-5	NA	NA	TRBV7-2	CASSFKGGETQYF	TGTGCCAGCAGCTTCAAGGGGGGAGAGACCCAGTACTTC
TRBJ2-3	NA	NA	TRBV5-5	CASSPPGREGDTQYF	TGTGCCAGCAGCCCCCCAGGAAGAGAGGGAGATACGCAGTATTTT
TRBJ2-5	many	NA	TRBV7-9	CASSLEGYQETQYF	TGTGCCAGCAGCTTAGAGGGTTACCAAGAGACCCAGTACTTC
TRBJ2-2	NA	NA	TRBV12-3/TRBV12-4	CASRIGVNPGELFF	TGTGCCAGCAGGATAGGGGTAAACCCCGGGGAGCTGTTTTTT
TRBJ2-7	NA	TRBD1	TRBV7-9	CASSADRGDEQYF	TGTGCCAGCAGCGCGGACAGGGGGGACGAGCAGTACTTC
TRBJ2-3	few	NA	TRBV6-2/TRBV6-3	CASKAERPTTDTQYF	TGTGCCAGCAAGGCGGAGCGTCCAACTACAGATACGCAGTATTTT
TRBJ2-7	few	NA	TRBV2	CASQLSTPRHEQYF	TGTGCCAGCCAGCTATCGACACCCCGTCACGAGCAGTACTTC
TRBJ1-5	NA	NA	TRBV7-6	CASSLAAGDGAGPQHF	TGTGCCAGCAGCTTAGCCGCGGGGGATGGAGCCGGGCCCCAGCATTTT
TRBJ1-1	few	NA	TRBV12-5	CASGLLTAEAFF	TGTGCTAGTGGTTTGCTTACAGCTGAAGCTTTCTTT
TRBJ2-5	NA	NA	TRBV7-9	CASSLTAAVYGTQYF	TGTGCCAGCAGCTTAACAGCAGCAGTTTACGGGACCCAGTACTTC
TRBJ1-6	NA	NA	TRBV6-4	CGSSPRGGSPLHF	TGTGGCAGCAGTCCGAGGGGCGGTTCACCCCTCCACTTT
TRBJ1-6	NA	NA	TRBV7-9	CASSLTAGLNSPLHF	TGTGCCAGCAGCCTAACCGCAGGGCTCAATTCACCCCTCCACTTT
TRBJ2-3	NA	NA	TRBV10-3	CAITSGSGTDTQYF	TGTGCCATCACCTCAGGGTCAGGGACAGATACGCAGTATTTT
TRBJ2-4	many	NA	TRBV4-3	CASSRWGPGQIAKNIQYF	TGCGCCAGCAGCCGATGGGGGCCCGGGCAAATAGCCAAAAACATTCAGTACTTC
TRBJ1-6	many	NA	TRBV12-3/TRBV12-4	CASSFYSYNSPLHF	TGTGCCAGCAGTTTTTACTCCTATAATTCACCCCTCCACTTT
TRBJ2-3	many	TRBD1	TRBV7-9	CASSPGTDFSTDTQYF	TGTGCCAGCAGCCCTGGGACAGACTTTAGCACAGATACGCAGTATTTT
TRBJ1-6	NA	NA	TRBV7-2	CASSPDNSPLHF	TGTGCCAGCAGCCCTGATAATTCACCCCTCCACTTT
TRBJ1-2	NA	NA	TRBV19	CASSIGGNLGGYTF	TGTGCCAGTAGTATAGGAGGGAATCTTGGCGGCTACACCTTC
TRBJ1-1	NA	TRBD1	TRBV7-9	CASKPTGAMTEAFF	TGTGCCAGCAAGCCGACAGGGGCGATGACTGAAGCTTTCTTT
TRBJ2-7	NA	TRBD1	TRBV6-5	CASSYRDRGVYEQYF	TGTGCCAGCAGTTACCGGGACAGGGGAGTCTACGAGCAGTACTTC
TRBJ2-1	many	TRBD1	TRBV5-1	CASSLPHPGQPHQGEFF	TGCGCCAGCAGCTTGCCCCACCCGGGACAGCCCCATCAAGGGGAGTTCTTC
TRBJ2-1	NA	TRBD1	TRBV7-2	CASSLSGQGWDNEQFF	TGTGCCAGCAGCTTGTCCGGACAGGGGTGGGACAATGAGCAGTTCTTC